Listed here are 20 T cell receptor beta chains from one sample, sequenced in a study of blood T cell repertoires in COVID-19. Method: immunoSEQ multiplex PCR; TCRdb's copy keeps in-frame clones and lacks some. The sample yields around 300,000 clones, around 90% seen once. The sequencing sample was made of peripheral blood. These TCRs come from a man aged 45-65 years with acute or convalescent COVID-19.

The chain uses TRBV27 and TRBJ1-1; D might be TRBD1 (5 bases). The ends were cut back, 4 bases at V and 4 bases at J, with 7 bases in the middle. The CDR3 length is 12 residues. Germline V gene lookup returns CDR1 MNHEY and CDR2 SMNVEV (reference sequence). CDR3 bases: TGTGCCAGCAGTTCCGGGGGCACTGAAGCTTTCTTT. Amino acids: CASSSGGTEAFF.

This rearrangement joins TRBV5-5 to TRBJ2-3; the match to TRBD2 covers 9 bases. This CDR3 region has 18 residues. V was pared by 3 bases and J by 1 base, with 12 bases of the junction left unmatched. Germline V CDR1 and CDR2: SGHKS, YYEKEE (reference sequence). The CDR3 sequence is CASSSTAGGGTRTDTQYF. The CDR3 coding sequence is TGTGCCAGCAGCTCTACAGCGGGGGGAGGGACTCGCACAGATACGCAGTATTTT.

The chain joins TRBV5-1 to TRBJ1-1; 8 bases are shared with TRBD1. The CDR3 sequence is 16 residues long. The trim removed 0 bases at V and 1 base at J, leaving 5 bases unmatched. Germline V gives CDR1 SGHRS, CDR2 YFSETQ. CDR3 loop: CASSLAGQAPNTEAFF. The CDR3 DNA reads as TGCGCCAGCAGCTTGGCGGGACAGGCTCCGAACACTGAAGCTTTCTTT.

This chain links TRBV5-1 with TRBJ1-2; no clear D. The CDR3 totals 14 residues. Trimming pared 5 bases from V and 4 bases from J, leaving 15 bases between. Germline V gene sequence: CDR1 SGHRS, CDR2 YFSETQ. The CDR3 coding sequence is TGCGCCAGCAGGTCCACGGGGATTGGCTATGGCTACACCTTC. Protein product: CASRSTGIGYGYTF.

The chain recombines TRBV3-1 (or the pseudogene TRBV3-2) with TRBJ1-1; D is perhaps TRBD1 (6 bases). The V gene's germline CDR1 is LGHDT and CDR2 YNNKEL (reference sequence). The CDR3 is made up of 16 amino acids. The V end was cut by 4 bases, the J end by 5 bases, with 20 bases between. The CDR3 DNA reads TGTGCCAGCAGCCCAACGATGGGCAGGGGCCGGACTGAAGCTTTCTTT. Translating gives CASSPTMGRGRTEAFF.

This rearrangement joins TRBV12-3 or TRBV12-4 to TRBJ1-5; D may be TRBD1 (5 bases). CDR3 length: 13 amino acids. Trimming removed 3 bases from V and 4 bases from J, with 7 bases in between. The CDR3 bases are TGTGCCAGCAGTTTCGACAGAAATCAGCCCCAGCATTTT. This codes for CASSFDRNQPQHF.

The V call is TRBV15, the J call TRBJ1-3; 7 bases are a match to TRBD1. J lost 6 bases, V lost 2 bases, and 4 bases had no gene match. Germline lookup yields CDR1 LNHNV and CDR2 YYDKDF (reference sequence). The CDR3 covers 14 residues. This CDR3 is CATSRPGTVNTIYF. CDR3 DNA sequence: TGTGCCACCAGCAGACCCGGGACAGTAAACACCATATATTTT.

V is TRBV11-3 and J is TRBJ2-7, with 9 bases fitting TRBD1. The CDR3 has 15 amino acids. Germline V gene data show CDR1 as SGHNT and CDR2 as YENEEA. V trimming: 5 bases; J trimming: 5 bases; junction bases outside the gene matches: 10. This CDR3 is CASSPSGQGLHEQYF. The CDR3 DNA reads TGTGCCAGCAGCCCTTCGGGACAGGGACTCCACGAGCAGTACTTC. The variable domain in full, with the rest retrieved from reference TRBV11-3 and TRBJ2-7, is EAGVVQSPRYKIIEKKQPVAFWCNPISGHNTLYWYLQNLGQGPELLIRYENEEAVDDSQLPKDRFSAERLKGVDSTLKIQPAELGDSAVYLCASSPSGQGLHEQYFGPGTRLTVT.

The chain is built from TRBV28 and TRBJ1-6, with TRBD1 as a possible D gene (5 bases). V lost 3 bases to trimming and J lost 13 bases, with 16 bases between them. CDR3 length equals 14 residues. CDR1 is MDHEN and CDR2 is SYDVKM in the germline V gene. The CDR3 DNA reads TGTGCCAGCAGTTTGGGGCAAAGCGTCATCCCCCTCCACTTT. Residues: CASSLGQSVIPLHF. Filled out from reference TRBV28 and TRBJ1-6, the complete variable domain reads DVKVTQSSRYLVKRTGEKVFLECVQDMDHENMFWYRQDPGLGLRLIYFSYDVKMKEKGDIPEGYSVSREKKERFSLILESASTNQTSMYLCASSLGQSVIPLHFGNGTRLTVT.

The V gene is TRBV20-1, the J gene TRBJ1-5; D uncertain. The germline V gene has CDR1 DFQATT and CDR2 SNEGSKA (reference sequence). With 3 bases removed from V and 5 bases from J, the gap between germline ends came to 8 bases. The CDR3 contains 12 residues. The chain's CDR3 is CSASGPYQPQHF. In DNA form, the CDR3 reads TGCAGTGCTAGTGGGCCCTATCAGCCCCAGCATTTT.

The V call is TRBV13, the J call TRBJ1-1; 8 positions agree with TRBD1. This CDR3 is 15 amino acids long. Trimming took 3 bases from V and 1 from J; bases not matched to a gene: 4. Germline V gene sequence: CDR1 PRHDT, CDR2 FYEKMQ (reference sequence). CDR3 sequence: CASSFWTGSNTEAFF. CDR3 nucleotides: TGTGCCAGCAGCTTTTGGACAGGGTCGAACACTGAAGCTTTCTTT.

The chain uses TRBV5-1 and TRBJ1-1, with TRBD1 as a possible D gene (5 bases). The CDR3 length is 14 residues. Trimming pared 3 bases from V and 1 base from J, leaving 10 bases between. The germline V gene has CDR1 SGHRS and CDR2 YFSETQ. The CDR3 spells CASSSQGKNTEAFF. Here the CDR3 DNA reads TGCGCCAGCAGCTCCCAGGGAAAGAACACTGAAGCTTTCTTT.

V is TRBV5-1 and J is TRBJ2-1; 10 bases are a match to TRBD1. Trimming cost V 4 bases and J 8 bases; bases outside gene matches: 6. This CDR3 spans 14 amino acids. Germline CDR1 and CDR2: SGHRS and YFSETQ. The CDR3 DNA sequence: TGCGCCAGCAGCGGAACCGGGACAGGGGATGAGCAGTTCTTC. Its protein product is CASSGTGTGDEQFF.

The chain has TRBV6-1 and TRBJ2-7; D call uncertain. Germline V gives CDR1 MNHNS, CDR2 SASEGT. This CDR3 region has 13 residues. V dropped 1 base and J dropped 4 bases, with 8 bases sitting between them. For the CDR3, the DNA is TGTGCCAGCAGTGAAGTGACAACTTACGAGCAGTACTTC. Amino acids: CASSEVTTYEQYF.

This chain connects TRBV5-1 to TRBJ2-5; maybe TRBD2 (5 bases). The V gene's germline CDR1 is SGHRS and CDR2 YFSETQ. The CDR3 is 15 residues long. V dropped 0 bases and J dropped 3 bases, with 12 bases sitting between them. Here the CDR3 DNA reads TGCGCCAGCAGCTTGGGGACTCAAGTGGAAGAGACCCAGTACTTC. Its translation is CASSLGTQVEETQYF.

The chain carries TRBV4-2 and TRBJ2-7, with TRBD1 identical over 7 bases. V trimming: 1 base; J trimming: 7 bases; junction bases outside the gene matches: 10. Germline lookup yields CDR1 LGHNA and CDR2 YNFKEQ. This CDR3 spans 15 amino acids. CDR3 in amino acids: CASSQVETGLREQYF. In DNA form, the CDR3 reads TGTGCCAGCAGCCAAGTGGAGACAGGGCTAAGGGAGCAGTACTTC.

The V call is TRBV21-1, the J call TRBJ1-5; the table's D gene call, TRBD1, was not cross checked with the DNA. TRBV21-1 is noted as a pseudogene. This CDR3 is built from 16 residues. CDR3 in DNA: TGTGCCAGCAGCCCATGGACAGGGTTTTGGAGTCAGCCCCAGCATTTT. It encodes CASSPWTGFWSQPQHF.

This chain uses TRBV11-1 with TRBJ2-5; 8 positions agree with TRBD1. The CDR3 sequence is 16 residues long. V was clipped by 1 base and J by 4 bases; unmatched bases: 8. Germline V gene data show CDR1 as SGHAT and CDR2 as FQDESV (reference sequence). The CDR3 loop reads CASSLGDRSFGETQYF. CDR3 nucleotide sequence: TGTGCCAGCAGCTTAGGGGACAGGTCATTTGGAGAGACCCAGTACTTC.

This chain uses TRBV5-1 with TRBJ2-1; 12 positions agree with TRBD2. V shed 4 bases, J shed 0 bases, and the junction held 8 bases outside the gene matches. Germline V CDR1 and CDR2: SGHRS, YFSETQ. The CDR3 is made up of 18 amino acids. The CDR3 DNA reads TGCGCCAGCAGCCCCGGGACTAGCGGGCGGAGCTCCTACAATGAGCAGTTCTTC. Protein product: CASSPGTSGRSSYNEQFF.

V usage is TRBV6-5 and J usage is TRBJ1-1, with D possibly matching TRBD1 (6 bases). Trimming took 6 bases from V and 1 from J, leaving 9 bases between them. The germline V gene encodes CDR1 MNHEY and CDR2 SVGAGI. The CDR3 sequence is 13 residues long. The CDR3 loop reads CASRGQPNTEAFF. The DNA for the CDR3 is TGTGCCAGCAGAGGACAGCCGAACACTGAAGCTTTCTTT.